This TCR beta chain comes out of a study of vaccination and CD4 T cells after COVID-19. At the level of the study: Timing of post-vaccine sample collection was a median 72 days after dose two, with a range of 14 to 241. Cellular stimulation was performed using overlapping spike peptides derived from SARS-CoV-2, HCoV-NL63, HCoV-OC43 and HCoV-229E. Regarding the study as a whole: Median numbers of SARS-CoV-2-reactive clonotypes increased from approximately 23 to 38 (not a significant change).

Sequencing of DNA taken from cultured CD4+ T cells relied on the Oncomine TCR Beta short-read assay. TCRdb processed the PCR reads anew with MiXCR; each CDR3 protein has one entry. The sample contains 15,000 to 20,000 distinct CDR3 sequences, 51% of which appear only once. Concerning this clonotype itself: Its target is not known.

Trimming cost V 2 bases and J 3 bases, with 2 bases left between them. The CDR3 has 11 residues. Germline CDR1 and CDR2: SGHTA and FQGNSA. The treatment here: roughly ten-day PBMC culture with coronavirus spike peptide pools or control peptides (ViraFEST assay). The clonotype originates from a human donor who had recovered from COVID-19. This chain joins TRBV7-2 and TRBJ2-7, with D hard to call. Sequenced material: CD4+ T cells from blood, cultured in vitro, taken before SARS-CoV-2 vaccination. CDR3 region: CASSLYYEQYF. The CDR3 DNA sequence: TGTGCCAGCAGCTTATACTACGAGCAGTACTTC.